Each of the 21 T cell receptor beta chains below was sequenced from the same sample in a study of spatial heterogeneity in lung cancer. TCRdb analysed the 5' RACE reads with MiXCR anew, one entry per CDR3 protein. The table includes about 6,000 distinct CDR3 sequences, around 13% detected once. Broader study findings: Tumors with more nonsynonymous mutations had more expanded intratumoral alpha and beta TCRs.

Their target antigens are unknown. Time point in this sample: sample taken at primary tumor resection. Sample: lung tumor tissue, taken at surgery. These receptor sequences come from a male donor with early-stage non-small cell lung cancer.

This clonotype is classed as medium-sized. A library made for alpha chains picked up this beta chain off target, so its size means little. V usage is TRBV7-8 and J usage is TRBJ2-5, with 7 nucleotides matching TRBD1. The germline V gene encodes CDR1 SGHVS and CDR2 FQNEAQ. The CDR3 sequence is 15 residues long. V lost 0 bases and J lost 2; bases outside the gene matches: 3. The DNA for the CDR3 is TGTGCCAGCAGCTTAGCCGGGACAGATCAAGAGACCCAGTACTTC. Translation gives CASSLAGTDQETQYF.

Regarding this clonotype: As an off-target read in a library built for alpha chains, this beta chain has a frequency of little significance. This chain uses TRBV20-1 with TRBJ2-3; 13 bases map to TRBD2. The trim removed 1 base at V and 5 bases at J, leaving 6 bases unmatched. The CDR3 has 16 residues. Germline V gene sequence: CDR1 DFQATT, CDR2 SNEGSKA (reference sequence). The CDR3 here is CSARGFGTSGKDTQYF. Here the CDR3 DNA reads TGCAGTGCTAGAGGTTTCGGGACTAGCGGGAAAGATACGCAGTATTTT.

This clonotype appeared a few times. The size of this beta chain means little, since it is a stray read in a library made for alpha chains. This sequence joins TRBV14 and TRBJ2-1; 12 positions match TRBD2. The CDR3 runs to 17 residues. V shed 0 bases and J 4 bases; nucleotides not matched to a gene: 4. Germline V lookup: CDR1 SGHDN, CDR2 FVKESK. The CDR3 loop is CASSQDRLAGAYNEQFF. The CDR3, as DNA: TGTGCCAGCAGCCAAGATAGACTAGCGGGGGCATACAATGAGCAGTTCTTC.

A remark on this clonotype: This beta chain slipped into a library made for alpha chains as a stray read, so its size is not meaningful. This sequence joins TRBV7-9 and TRBJ1-2, with 9 bases matching TRBD1. Per germline, CDR1 SEHNR and CDR2 FQNEAQ (reference sequence). V was pared by 3 bases and J by 5 bases, with 4 bases of the junction left unmatched. The CDR3 extends over 14 amino acids. CDR3 protein: CASSLGTGSYGYTF. The DNA for the CDR3 is TGTGCCAGCAGCTTGGGGACAGGGTCTTATGGCTACACCTTC.

This clonotype is termed medium-sized. Found in a library prepared for alpha chains, this beta chain is an off-target read, and its abundance has little meaning. This chain's CDR3 is CASSGAGGINEQYF. The CDR3 DNA is TGCGCCAGCAGCGGAGCGGGAGGTATAAACGAGCAGTACTTC. This rearrangement joins TRBV5-1 to TRBJ2-7; 9 positions agree with TRBD2. The CDR3 is 14 residues long. Germline assignment: CDR1 SGHRS and CDR2 YFSETQ. The J segment lost 5 bases and the V segment lost 4 bases, leaving 7 bases of the junction unmatched.

By sample fraction, this clonotype is medium-sized. This beta chain is a stray sequence in a library constructed for alpha chains; its clone size is not meaningful. The chain combines TRBV7-3 with TRBJ2-1, with D possibly matching TRBD2 (6 bases). Looked up from germline, CDR1 is SGHTA and CDR2 is FQGTGA. Between the trimmed V and J ends, which lost 0 bases and 1 base, there was a span of 10 bases. The CDR3 length is 16 residues. The CDR3 is CASSLTLGGSYNEQFF. Here the CDR3 DNA reads TGTGCCAGCAGCTTAACCCTAGGAGGGTCCTACAATGAGCAGTTCTTC.

The sample holds many counts of this clonotype. For a library built for alpha chains, this beta chain is a stray read; little rests on its size. The rearrangement links TRBV6-1 to TRBJ1-6; D gene ambiguous. Germline V lookup: CDR1 MNHNS, CDR2 SASEGT. The CDR3 covers 13 residues. V lost 1 base, J lost 5 bases, and 3 bases lay in between. In nucleotides, the CDR3 is TGTGCCAGCAGTGAAGGGGATAATTCACCCCTCCACTTT. It yields the protein CASSEGDNSPLHF.

To note about this clonotype: For a library built for alpha chains, this beta chain is a stray read; little rests on its size. In DNA, the CDR3 is TGTGCCAGCAGTTTATTCTTAAGTTTTCAGGGTAACTACGAGCAGTACTTC. Residues: CASSLFLSFQGNYEQYF. This sequence joins TRBV28 and TRBJ2-7; D is possibly TRBD1 (5 bases). This CDR3 contains 17 residues. Germline V gene lookup returns CDR1 MDHEN and CDR2 SYDVKM. V was pared by 1 base and J by 3 bases, with 19 bases between.

This clonotype is medium-sized (0.01 to 0.1%) within its sample. This beta chain is a stray read from a library made for alpha chains; its abundance is not meaningful. The chain carries TRBV7-2 and TRBJ2-3; 7 bases are a match to TRBD2. There are 16 residues in the CDR3. Germline V lookup: CDR1 SGHTA, CDR2 FQGNSA. The ends lost 2 bases at V and 4 bases at J; junction bases unmatched: 9. CDR3: CASSLSAGTIADTQYF. In DNA, the CDR3 is TGTGCCAGCAGCTTATCCGCCGGGACTATCGCAGATACGCAGTATTTT.

Remarks on this clonotype: The library was built for alpha chains, so this beta chain is an off-target read and its size means little. Written as DNA, the CDR3 is TGTGCCAGCAGTTTCAGAGGGGGGAATTCACCCCTCCACTTT. Encoded protein: CASSFRGGNSPLHF. This rearrangement joins TRBV12-3 or TRBV12-4 to TRBJ1-6, with D perhaps matching TRBD1 (6 bases). V lost 3 bases, J lost 7 bases, and 10 bases lay in between. This CDR3 comprises 14 residues.

This clonotype was observed at least ten times. Because the library targeted alpha chains, this beta chain is an off-target read whose size means little. The rearrangement joins TRBV30 to TRBJ1-5, with D possibly being TRBD1 (6 bases). V lost 0 bases and J 4 bases, leaving 7 bases between the germline ends. The CDR3 spans 13 residues. Per germline, CDR1 GTSNPN and CDR2 SVGIG (reference sequence). This CDR3 is CAWSVQGNQPQHF. In DNA, the CDR3 is TGTGCCTGGAGTGTACAGGGAAATCAGCCCCAGCATTTT.

This clonotype counts as medium-sized. Found in a library prepared for alpha chains, this beta chain is an off-target read, and its abundance has little meaning. V usage is TRBV7-2 and J usage is TRBJ2-7; 7 bases map to TRBD2. CDR3 size: 17 residues. Trimming took 4 bases from V and 0 from J; bases not matched to a gene: 12. Germline CDR1 is SGHTA and CDR2 is FQGNSA. The CDR3 region is CASSSRDLAESSYEQYF. Written as DNA, the CDR3 is TGTGCCAGCAGCTCCAGAGACCTAGCGGAGAGCTCCTACGAGCAGTACTTC.

By its share, this clonotype is medium-sized. Since the library was made to target alpha chains, this beta chain is a stray read and its abundance is not meaningful. This chain uses TRBV7-8 with TRBJ2-6; D unclear. V was pared by 3 bases and J by 2 bases, with 5 bases between. Germline-derived CDR1 and CDR2 are SGHVS and FQNEAQ. This CDR3 is built from 14 residues. The DNA for the CDR3 is TGTGCCAGCAGCTTGACCCCTGGGGCCAACGTCCTGACTTTC. Protein sequence: CASSLTPGANVLTF.

Regarding this clonotype: This beta chain slipped into a library made for alpha chains as a stray read, so its size is not meaningful. The V call is TRBV6-1, the J call TRBJ1-3; no reliable D call. The CDR3 is 14 amino acids. V lost 3 bases to trimming and J lost 2 bases, with 8 bases between them. Germline values: CDR1 MNHNS, CDR2 SASEGT. CDR3 coding DNA: TGTGCCAGCAGTGATGGGGTCCCTGGAAACACCATATATTTT. Encoded protein: CASSDGVPGNTIYF.

There are a few counts of this clonotype. Within a library made for alpha chains, this beta chain is off target, and its count is uninformative. J is TRBJ2-3 and V is TRBV20-1; D remains unclear. Trimming shortened V by 3 bases and J by 4 bases, and 8 bases separated the two germline ends. The CDR3 totals 12 residues. Germline lookup yields CDR1 DFQATT and CDR2 SNEGSKA (reference sequence). CDR3: CSASKDSDTQYF. CDR3 nucleotide sequence: TGCAGTGCTAGCAAGGATTCAGATACGCAGTATTTT.

This clonotype ranks as medium-sized (0.01 to 0.1%). This beta chain came through as a stray read in a library set up for alpha chains, and its size says little. The chain is built from TRBV10-3 and TRBJ2-1; 9 bases fit TRBD2. Germline lookup yields CDR1 ENHRY and CDR2 SYGVKD. The CDR3 spans 15 residues. V lost 6 bases, J lost 2 bases, and 5 bases stayed unmatched. The CDR3 here is CAIRVGLATYNEQFF. DNA of the CDR3: TGTGCCATCAGAGTCGGACTAGCGACCTACAATGAGCAGTTCTTC.

This clonotype has at least ten counts. Within a library made for alpha chains, this beta chain is off target, and its count is uninformative. This chain joins TRBV6-6 and TRBJ2-7; 14 bases are a match to TRBD2. Germline-derived CDR1 and CDR2 are MNHNY and SVGAGI (reference sequence). The CDR3 extends over 17 amino acids. V lost 2 bases, J lost 6 bases, and 9 bases stayed unmatched. CDR3 sequence: CASSYGTSGSGFLEQYF. The CDR3 DNA reads as TGTGCCAGCAGTTACGGGACTAGCGGGAGTGGGTTCCTCGAGCAGTACTTC.

This clonotype was seen repeatedly, ten times or more. Because the library targeted alpha chains, this beta chain is an off-target read whose size means little. This chain joins TRBV20-1 and TRBJ1-3; tentatively, D is TRBD1 (6 bases). Looked up from germline, CDR1 is DFQATT and CDR2 is SNEGSKA (reference sequence). V shed 0 bases and J shed 9 bases, with 18 bases lying between them. The CDR3 has 15 amino acids. The CDR3 loop is CSARDATRGRSTIYF. Here the CDR3 DNA reads TGCAGTGCTAGAGATGCAACCAGGGGACGGAGCACCATATATTTT.

This clonotype was seen at least ten times. Within a library made for alpha chains, this beta chain is off target, and its count is uninformative. The rearrangement uses TRBV28 and TRBJ1-1; D unclear. The length of the CDR3 is 13 residues. Germline V gene sequence: CDR1 MDHEN, CDR2 SYDVKM. Trimming cost V 7 bases and J 0 bases, with 9 bases left between them. The CDR3 spells CASTGLVNTEAFF. The CDR3 DNA sequence: TGTGCCAGCACGGGTTTAGTGAACACTGAAGCTTTCTTT.

By proportion, this clonotype is large. With the library built for alpha chains, this beta chain is off target and its frequency is not meaningful. The V call is TRBV28, the J call TRBJ2-2; a weak D match, TRBD2 (6 bases). Germline V gene lookup returns CDR1 MDHEN and CDR2 SYDVKM. The CDR3 totals 15 residues. Trimming left V 5 bases short and J 4 bases short, with 14 bases between. CDR3 sequence: CASSAGPIATGELFF. The DNA for the CDR3 is TGTGCCAGCAGTGCGGGACCAATTGCCACCGGGGAGCTGTTTTTT.

This clonotype was recorded at least ten times. The library was prepared for alpha chains; this beta chain is a stray read, so its frequency means little. The rearrangement uses TRBV7-2 and TRBJ2-7, with 8 bases that match TRBD1. Germline V gene lookup returns CDR1 SGHTA and CDR2 FQGNSA. The CDR3 runs to 15 residues. Trimming at V came to 2 bases and at J to 1 base, leaving 4 bases not matched to a gene. The CDR3 sequence is CASSLSGGRSYEQYF. DNA for the CDR3: TGTGCCAGCAGCTTATCAGGGGGCAGGTCCTACGAGCAGTACTTC. Complete variable domain (other parts from reference TRBV7-2 and TRBJ2-7): GAGVSQSPSNKVTEKGKDVELRCDPISGHTALYWYRQSLGQGLEFLIYFQGNSAPDKSGLPSDRFSAERTGGSVSTLTIQRTQQEDSAVYLCASSLSGGRSYEQYFGPGTRLTVT.